This T cell receptor beta chain came from a study of cytotoxic CD8 clonotypes in ibrutinib-treated CLL. As concerns this clone: The target antigen is unknown.

This CDR3 is built from 15 residues. Germline V gene lookup returns CDR1 MGHDK and CDR2 SYGVNS. Trimming cost V 3 bases and J 0 bases, with 9 bases left between them. Points from the study as a whole: Patients had baseline clonality above age-matched healthy donors, and this clonality moved with circulating CD8+ T-cell counts. Public clonotypes were rare and shrank or held steady on treatment. Clonality showed a rise at ibrutinib response that reversed toward baseline at progression.

Depths of 1 in 200,000 to 1 in 1 million T cells were the sequencing target. Assay used: immunoSEQ multiplex PCR; TCRdb lists only in-frame clones, some missing. The sample consists of 35,000 to 45,000 clones, over 45% of them appearing once. This specimen was PBMCs, taken before ibrutinib treatment. The chain employs TRBV25-1 and TRBJ1-5; D is ambiguous. This receptor was obtained from a human donor with chronic lymphocytic leukemia. The CDR3 reads CASSETQNSNQPQHF. Written as DNA, the CDR3 is TGTGCCAGCAGTGAGACACAAAATAGCAATCAGCCCCAGCATTTT. The full variable domain, its missing parts supplied by reference TRBV25-1 and TRBJ1-5, is EADIYQTPRYLVIGTGKKITLECSQTMGHDKMYWYQQDPGMELHLIHYSYGVNSTEKGDLSSESTVSRIRTEHFPLTLESARPSHTSQYLCASSETQNSNQPQHFGDGTRLSIL.